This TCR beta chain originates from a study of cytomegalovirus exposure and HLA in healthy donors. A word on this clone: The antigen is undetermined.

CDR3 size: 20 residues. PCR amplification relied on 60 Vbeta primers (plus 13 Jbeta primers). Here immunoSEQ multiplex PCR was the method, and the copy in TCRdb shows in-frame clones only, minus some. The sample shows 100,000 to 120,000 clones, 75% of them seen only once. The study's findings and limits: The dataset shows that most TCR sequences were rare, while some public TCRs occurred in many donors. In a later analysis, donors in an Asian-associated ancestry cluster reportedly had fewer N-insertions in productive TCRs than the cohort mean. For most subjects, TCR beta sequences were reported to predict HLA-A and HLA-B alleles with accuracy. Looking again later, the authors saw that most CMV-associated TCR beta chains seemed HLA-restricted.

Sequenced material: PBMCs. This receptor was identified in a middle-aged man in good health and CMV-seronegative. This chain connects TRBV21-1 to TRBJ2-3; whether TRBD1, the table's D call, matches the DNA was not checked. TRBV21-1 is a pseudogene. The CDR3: CASSKGDGQGSIKGTDTQYF. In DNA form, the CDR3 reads TGTGCCAGCAGCAAAGGCGACGGACAGGGGAGCATCAAAGGCACAGATACGCAGTATTTT.